This T cell receptor (beta chain) originates from a study of blood T cells in healthy people across ages. A second roughly 6 to 12 cycle PCR used barcoded and J-beta primers. Each CDR3 protein is one row after TCRdb ran MiXCR on the 5' RACE reads. The sample has some 940,000 distinct CDR3 sequences, roughly 29% seen once; the top ten hold 10%. The CDR3 is 15 residues long. The germline CDR1 and CDR2 sequences are SGHAT and FQNNGV. The sample was also linked to a second study, of T cells of mothers and their children.

The chain joins TRBV11-2 to TRBJ2-7, with 10 nucleotides matching TRBD1. The DNA matches TRBJ2-5 better at its end, which makes the J call doubtful. The sequence was obtained from a woman in her forties in good health. Source material: blood. CDR3 region: CASSYWTGGQETQYF. In DNA, the CDR3 is TGTGCCAGCAGCTATTGGACAGGGGGCCAAGAGACCCAGTACTTC.